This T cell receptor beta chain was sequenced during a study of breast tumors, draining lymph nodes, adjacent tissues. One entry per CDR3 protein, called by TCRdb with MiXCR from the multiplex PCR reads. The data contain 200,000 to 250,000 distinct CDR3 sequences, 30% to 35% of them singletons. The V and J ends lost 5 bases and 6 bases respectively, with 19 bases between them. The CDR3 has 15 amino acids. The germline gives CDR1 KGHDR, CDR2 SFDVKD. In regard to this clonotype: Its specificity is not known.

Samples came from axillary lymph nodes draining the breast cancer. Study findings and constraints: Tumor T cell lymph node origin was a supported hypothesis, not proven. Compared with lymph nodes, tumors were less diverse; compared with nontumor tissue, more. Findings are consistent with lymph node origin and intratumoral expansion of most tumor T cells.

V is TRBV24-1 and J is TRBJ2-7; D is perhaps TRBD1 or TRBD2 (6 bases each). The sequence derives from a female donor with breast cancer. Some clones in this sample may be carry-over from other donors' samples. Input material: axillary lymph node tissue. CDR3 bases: TGTGCCACCAGTGCCAGAGGGGGGTGGGTGGGCGAGCAGTACTTC. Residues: CATSARGGWVGEQYF.